This T cell receptor (beta chain) was retrieved from a study of beta chain features in type 1 diabetes. Reverse transcribing all isolated RNA meant expressed TCRB transcripts were sequenced. Method: immunoSEQ multiplex PCR; TCRdb's copy keeps in-frame clones and lacks some. The sample yields roughly 160,000 clones, around 8.3% seen once. The study, taken as a whole, reports: Naive, central memory and Treg TCRB repertoires appeared more alike in patients than in healthy donors. Individuals with type 1 diabetes displayed fewer insertions and more deletions at VDJ junctions. All four CD4+ subsets from Type 1 diabetes patients carried moderately but significantly shorter TCRB CDR3s.

Comments on this clone: What it recognizes is unknown.

CD45RO/CCR7/CD25/CD127/CD95/CD27 staining was used to isolate CD4+ naive, central memory, regulatory and stem cell-like memory cells by sorting. The clonotype comes from a woman aged 18-29 years with type 1 diabetes. The sequencing sample was made of central memory CD4+ T cells from blood.

The CDR3 protein is CASSPGLAGQDTQYF. CDR3 sequence (DNA): TGCGCCAGCAGCCCGGGACTAGCGGGGCAAGATACGCAGTATTTT. The chain combines TRBV5-1 with TRBJ2-3; TRBD2 matches at 13 bases. J gave up 5 bases and V 4 bases, and 4 bases lay outside the gene matches. The CDR3 has 15 amino acids. The V gene's germline CDR1 is SGHRS and CDR2 YFSETQ.